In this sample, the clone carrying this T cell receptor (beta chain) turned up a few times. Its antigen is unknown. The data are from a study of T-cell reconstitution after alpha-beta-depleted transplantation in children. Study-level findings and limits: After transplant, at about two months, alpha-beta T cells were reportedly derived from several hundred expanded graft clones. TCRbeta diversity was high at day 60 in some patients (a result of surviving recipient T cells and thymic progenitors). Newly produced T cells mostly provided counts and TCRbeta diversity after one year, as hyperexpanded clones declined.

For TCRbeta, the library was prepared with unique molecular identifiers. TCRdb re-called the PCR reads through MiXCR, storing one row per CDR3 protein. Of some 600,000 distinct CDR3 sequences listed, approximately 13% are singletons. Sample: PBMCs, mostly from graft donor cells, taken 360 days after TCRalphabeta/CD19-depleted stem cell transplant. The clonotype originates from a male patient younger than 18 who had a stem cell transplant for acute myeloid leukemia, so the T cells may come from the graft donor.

The CDR3 DNA reads TGCAGCGCTCGGGAGACCCACGAGCAGTACTTC. Translating gives CSARETHEQYF. The gene calls are TRBV29-1 and TRBJ2-7, with D possibly matching TRBD2 (6 bases). CDR3 size: 11 residues. The ends were cut back, 7 bases at V and 5 bases at J, with 12 bases in the middle. Per the germline V gene, CDR1 is SQVTM and CDR2 is ANQGSEA.